This T cell receptor (beta chain) originates from a study of cytomegalovirus exposure and HLA in healthy donors. Study-wide points: Listed as cytomegalovirus-associated were 150 to 200 TCR beta chains.

The CDR3 is made up of 16 amino acids. V dropped 0 bases and J dropped 5 bases, with 14 bases sitting between them. Germline V gene data show CDR1 as LGHNA and CDR2 as YSLEER. About this clone itself: Antigen specificity is unknown.

PCR was performed using 60 Vbeta and 13 Jbeta primers. Data came from immunoSEQ multiplex PCR; TCRdb stores just in-frame clones and leaves some out. The sample consists of under 200,000 clones, around 80% of them appearing once. This TCR was sampled from a man aged 40-49 years in good health and CMV-seronegative. The chain employs TRBV4-3 and TRBJ2-1; a possible D gene is TRBD2 (5 bases). The sequenced sample consisted of PBMCs. The CDR3 nucleotides are TGCGCCAGCAGCCAAGAATTATGGACTGCGAACAATGAGCAGTTCTTC. Translation: CASSQELWTANNEQFF.